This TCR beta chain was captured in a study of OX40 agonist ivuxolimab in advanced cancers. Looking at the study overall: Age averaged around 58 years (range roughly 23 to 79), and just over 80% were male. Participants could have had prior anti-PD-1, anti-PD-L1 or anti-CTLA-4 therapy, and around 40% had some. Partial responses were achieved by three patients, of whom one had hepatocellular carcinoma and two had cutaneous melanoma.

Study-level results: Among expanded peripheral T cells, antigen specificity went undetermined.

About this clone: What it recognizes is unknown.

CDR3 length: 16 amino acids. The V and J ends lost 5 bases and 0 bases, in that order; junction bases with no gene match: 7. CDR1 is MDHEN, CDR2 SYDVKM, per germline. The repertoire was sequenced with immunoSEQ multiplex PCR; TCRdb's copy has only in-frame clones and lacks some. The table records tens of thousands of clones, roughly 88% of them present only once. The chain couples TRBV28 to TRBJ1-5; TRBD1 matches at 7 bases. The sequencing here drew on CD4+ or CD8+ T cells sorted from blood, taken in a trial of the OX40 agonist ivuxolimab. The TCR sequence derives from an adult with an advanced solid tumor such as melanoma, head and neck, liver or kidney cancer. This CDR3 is CASSPGQVHSNQPQHF. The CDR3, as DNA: TGTGCCAGCAGTCCCGGACAGGTACATAGCAATCAGCCCCAGCATTTT.